These T cell receptor beta chains were read from a single sample in a study of blood T cell repertoires in COVID-19. Sequencing was performed with immunoSEQ multiplex PCR; in TCRdb, only in-frame clones are kept and a portion is missing. The table lists around 120,000 clones, over 70% of them singletons, with 25% to 35% in the top ten. The sample comprised peripheral blood. The receptors come from a woman aged 70-85 years with acute or convalescent COVID-19. Each CDR3 is given with its conserved first and last residue. The order of the fields is J gene, clone size, V gene, D gene, CDR3 DNA, CDR3 protein. The D gene is left open where the match is weak. Clone size is not always given. Where it is, it says once, few, many or a class for expanded clones.

j_gene: TRBJ2-2
abundance: NA
v_gene: TRBV5-1
d_gene: NA
CDR3nt: TGCGCCAGCAGCTTGACAGGGATGGGCAACACCGGGGAGCTGTTTTTT
CDR3aa: CASSLTGMGNTGELFF

j_gene: TRBJ2-2
abundance: once
v_gene: TRBV28
d_gene: NA
CDR3nt: TGTGCCAGCAGTCGTACGAACACCGGGGAGCTGTTTTTT
CDR3aa: CASSRTNTGELFF

j_gene: TRBJ1-1
abundance: NA
v_gene: TRBV28
d_gene: TRBD1
CDR3nt: TGTGCCAGCAGCCCGTCGGACAGGCGGGGCACTGAAGCTTTCTTT
CDR3aa: CASSPSDRRGTEAFF

j_gene: TRBJ2-5
abundance: once
v_gene: TRBV30
d_gene: NA
CDR3nt: TGTGCCTGGAGTGTACTTTCAGAGACCCAGTACTTC
CDR3aa: CAWSVLSETQYF

j_gene: TRBJ2-2
abundance: once
v_gene: TRBV28
d_gene: TRBD2
CDR3nt: TGTGCCAGCAGTCCAGAGGGGACTATCACCGTGGAGCTGTTTTTT
CDR3aa: CASSPEGTITVELFF

j_gene: TRBJ2-1
abundance: NA
v_gene: TRBV11-2
d_gene: NA
CDR3nt: TGTGCCAGCAGCCTGGGGCGTAGCAATGAGCAGTTCTTC
CDR3aa: CASSLGRSNEQFF

j_gene: TRBJ2-3
abundance: few
v_gene: TRBV18
d_gene: NA
CDR3nt: TGTGCCAGCTCACCCCCTAGCCACATCACAGATACGCAGTATTTT
CDR3aa: CASSPPSHITDTQYF

j_gene: TRBJ1-3
abundance: NA
v_gene: TRBV19
d_gene: NA
CDR3nt: TGTGCCAGTAGTCTCGACAGCTATGGAAACACCATATATTTT
CDR3aa: CASSLDSYGNTIYF

j_gene: TRBJ2-3
abundance: NA
v_gene: TRBV15
d_gene: NA
CDR3nt: TGTGCCACCAGCAGATTACAGGGCAGCACAGATACGCAGTATTTT
CDR3aa: CATSRLQGSTDTQYF

j_gene: TRBJ1-2
abundance: NA
v_gene: TRBV2
d_gene: NA
CDR3nt: TGTGCCAGCAGCGGGAGTAACTATGGCTACACCTTC
CDR3aa: CASSGSNYGYTF

j_gene: TRBJ1-6
abundance: NA
v_gene: TRBV9
d_gene: TRBD1
CDR3nt: TGTGCCAGCAGCTTTGGGACAGGCAGCAATTCACCCCTCCACTTT
CDR3aa: CASSFGTGSNSPLHF

j_gene: TRBJ1-5
abundance: NA
v_gene: TRBV21-1
d_gene: NA
CDR3nt: TGTGCCAGCAGCAAACTACAAGGACAGGGAAGGGATCAGCCCCAGCATTTT
CDR3aa: CASSKLQGQGRDQPQHF